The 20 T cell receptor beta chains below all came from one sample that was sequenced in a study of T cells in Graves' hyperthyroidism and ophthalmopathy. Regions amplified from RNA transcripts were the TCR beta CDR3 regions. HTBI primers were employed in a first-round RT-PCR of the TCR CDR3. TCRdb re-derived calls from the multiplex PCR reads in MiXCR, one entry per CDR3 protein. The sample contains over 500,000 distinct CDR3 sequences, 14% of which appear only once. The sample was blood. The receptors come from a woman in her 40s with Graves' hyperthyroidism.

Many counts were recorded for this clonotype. The CDR3 sequence is CSANYPDSSYNEQFF. For the CDR3, the DNA is TGCAGTGCTAATTACCCAGACAGCTCCTACAATGAGCAGTTCTTC. The J gene is TRBJ2-1, the V gene TRBV20-1, with a tentative D call TRBD1 (5 bases). CDR1 is DFQATT and CDR2 is SNEGSKA in the germline V gene (reference sequence). The CDR3 length is 15 residues. V was shortened by 4 bases and J by 0 bases, with 13 bases between the two germline ends.

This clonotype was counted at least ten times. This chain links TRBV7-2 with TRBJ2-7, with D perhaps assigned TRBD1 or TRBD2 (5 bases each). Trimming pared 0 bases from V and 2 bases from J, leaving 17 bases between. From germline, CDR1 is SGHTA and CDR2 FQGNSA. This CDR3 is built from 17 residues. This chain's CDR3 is CASSLAGFGAVPYEQYF. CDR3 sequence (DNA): TGTGCCAGCAGCTTAGCGGGCTTCGGGGCAGTCCCCTACGAGCAGTACTTC.

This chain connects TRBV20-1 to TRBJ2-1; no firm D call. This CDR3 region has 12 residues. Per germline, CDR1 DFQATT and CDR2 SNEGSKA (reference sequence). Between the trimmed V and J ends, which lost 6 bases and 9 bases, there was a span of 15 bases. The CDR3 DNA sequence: TGCAGTGCCTCGACGGAGATGGTTGAGCAGTTCTTC. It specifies CSASTEMVEQFF.

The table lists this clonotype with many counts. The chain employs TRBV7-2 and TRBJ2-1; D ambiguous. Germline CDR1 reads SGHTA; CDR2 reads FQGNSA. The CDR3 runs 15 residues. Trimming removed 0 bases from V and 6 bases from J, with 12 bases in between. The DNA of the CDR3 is TGTGCCAGCAGCTTAGCGGGCGGAGTGCGCAATGAGCAGTTCTTC. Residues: CASSLAGGVRNEQFF. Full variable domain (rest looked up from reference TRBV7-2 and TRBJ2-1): GAGVSQSPSNKVTEKGKDVELRCDPISGHTALYWYRQSLGQGLEFLIYFQGNSAPDKSGLPSDRFSAERTGGSVSTLTIQRTQQEDSAVYLCASSLAGGVRNEQFFGPGTRLTVL.

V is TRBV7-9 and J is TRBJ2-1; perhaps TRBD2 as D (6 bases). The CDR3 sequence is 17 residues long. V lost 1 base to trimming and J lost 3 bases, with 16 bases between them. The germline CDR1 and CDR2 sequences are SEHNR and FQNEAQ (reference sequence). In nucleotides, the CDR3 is TGTGCCAGCAGCTTAGTGGTAAGACTAGATAACTACAATGAGCAGTTCTTC. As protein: CASSLVVRLDNYNEQFF.

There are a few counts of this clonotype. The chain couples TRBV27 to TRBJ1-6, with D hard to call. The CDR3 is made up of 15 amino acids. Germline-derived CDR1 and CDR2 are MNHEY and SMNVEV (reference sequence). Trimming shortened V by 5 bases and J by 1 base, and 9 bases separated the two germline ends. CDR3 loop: CASSREGSYNSPLHF. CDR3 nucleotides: TGTGCCAGCAGTCGTGAAGGTTCCTATAATTCACCCCTCCACTTT.

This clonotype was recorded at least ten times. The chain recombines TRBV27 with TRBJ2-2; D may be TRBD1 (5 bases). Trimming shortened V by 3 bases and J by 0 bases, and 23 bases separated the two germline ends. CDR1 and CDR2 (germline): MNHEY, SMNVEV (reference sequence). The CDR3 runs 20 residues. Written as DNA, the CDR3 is TGTGCCAGCAGTTTTCAGTCACGGTGGGGCACCTTTGCGAACACCGGGGAGCTGTTTTTT. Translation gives CASSFQSRWGTFANTGELFF.

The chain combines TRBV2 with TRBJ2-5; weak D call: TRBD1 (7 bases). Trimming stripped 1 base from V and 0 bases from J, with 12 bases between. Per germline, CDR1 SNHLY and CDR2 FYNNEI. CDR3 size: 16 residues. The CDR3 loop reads CASSEEGAGNQETQYF. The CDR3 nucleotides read TGTGCCAGCAGTGAAGAGGGGGCGGGGAACCAAGAGACCCAGTACTTC.

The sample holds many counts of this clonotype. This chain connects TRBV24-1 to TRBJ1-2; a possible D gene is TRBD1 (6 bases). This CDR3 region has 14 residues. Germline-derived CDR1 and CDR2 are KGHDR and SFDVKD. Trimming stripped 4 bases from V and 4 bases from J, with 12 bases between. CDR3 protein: CATSDPGQPYGYTF. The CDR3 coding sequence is TGTGCCACCAGTGACCCTGGACAGCCCTATGGCTACACCTTC.

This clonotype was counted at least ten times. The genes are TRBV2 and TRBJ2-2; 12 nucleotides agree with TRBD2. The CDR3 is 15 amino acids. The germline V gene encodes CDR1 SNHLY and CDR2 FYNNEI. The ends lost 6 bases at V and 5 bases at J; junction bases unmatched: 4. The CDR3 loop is CASRLGLAGTGELFF. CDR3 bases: TGTGCCAGCAGACTCGGACTAGCGGGGACCGGGGAGCTGTTTTTT.

CDR3 loop: CASIKREGPYEQYF. CDR3 sequence (DNA): TGTGCCAGCATCAAGCGGGAGGGCCCCTACGAGCAGTACTTC. V is TRBV6-1 and J is TRBJ2-7; 10 bases map to TRBD2. With V trimmed by 7 bases and J by 2 bases, 5 bases remained unmatched. Germline CDR1 is MNHNS and CDR2 is SASEGT. The CDR3 is 14 amino acids.

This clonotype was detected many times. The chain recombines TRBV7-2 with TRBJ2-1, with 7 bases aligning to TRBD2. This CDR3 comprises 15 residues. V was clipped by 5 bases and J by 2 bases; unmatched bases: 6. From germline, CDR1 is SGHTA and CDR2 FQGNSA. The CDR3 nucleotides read TGTGCCAGCAGCCAAATGAGCGGGGCCTACAATGAGCAGTTCTTC. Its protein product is CASSQMSGAYNEQFF.

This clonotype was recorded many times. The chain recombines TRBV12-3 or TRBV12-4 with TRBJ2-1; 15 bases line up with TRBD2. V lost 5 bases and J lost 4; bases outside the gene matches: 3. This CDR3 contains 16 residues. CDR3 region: CASSPGLAGGYNEQFF. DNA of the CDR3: TGTGCCAGCAGTCCGGGACTAGCGGGGGGATACAATGAGCAGTTCTTC.

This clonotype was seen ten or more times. The CDR3 region has the DNA TGTGCCAGCAGTTCGAATCGGACAGCTATGAACACTGAAGCTTTCTTT. Translating it yields CASSSNRTAMNTEAFF. The chain employs TRBV12-3 or TRBV12-4 and TRBJ1-1, with a tentative D call TRBD1 (6 bases). V lost 4 bases, J lost 0 bases, and 15 bases lay in between. This CDR3 region has 16 residues.

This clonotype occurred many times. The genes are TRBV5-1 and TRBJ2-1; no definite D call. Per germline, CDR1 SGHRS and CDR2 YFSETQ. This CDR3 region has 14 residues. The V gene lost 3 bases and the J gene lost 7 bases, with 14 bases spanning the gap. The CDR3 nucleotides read TGCGCCAGCAGCTCCCGATTGATGGGGAATGAGCAGTTCTTC. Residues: CASSSRLMGNEQFF.

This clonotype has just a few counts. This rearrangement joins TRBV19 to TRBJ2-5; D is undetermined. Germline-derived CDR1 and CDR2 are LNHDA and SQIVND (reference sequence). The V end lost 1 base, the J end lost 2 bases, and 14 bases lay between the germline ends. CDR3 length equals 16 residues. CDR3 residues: CASSIGVSLTQETQYF. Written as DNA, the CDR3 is TGTGCCAGTAGTATAGGAGTGTCACTGACTCAAGAGACCCAGTACTTC.

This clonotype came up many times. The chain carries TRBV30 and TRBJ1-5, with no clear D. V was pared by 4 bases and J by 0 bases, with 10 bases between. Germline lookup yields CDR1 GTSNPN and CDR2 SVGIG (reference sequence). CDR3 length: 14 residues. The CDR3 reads CAWNEGHSNQPQHF. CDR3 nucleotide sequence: TGTGCCTGGAATGAAGGGCATAGCAATCAGCCCCAGCATTTT. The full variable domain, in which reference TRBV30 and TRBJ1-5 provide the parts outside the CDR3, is SQTIHQWPATLVQPVGSPLSLECTVEGTSNPNLYWYRQAAGRGLQLLFYSVGIGQISSEVPQNLSASRPQDRQFILSSKKLLLSDSGFYLCAWNEGHSNQPQHFGDGTRLSIL.

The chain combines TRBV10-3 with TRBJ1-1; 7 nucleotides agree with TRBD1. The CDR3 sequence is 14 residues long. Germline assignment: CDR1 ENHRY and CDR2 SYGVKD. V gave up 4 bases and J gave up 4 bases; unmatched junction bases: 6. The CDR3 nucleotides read TGTGCCATCAGTGCCAAGACAGGGAGCACTGAAGCTTTCTTT. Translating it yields CAISAKTGSTEAFF.

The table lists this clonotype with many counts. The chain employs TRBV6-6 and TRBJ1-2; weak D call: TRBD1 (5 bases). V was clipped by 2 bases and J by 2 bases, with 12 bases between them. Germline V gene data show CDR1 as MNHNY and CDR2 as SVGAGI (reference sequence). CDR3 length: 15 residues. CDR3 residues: CASSYRGGVNYGYTF. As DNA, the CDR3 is TGTGCCAGCAGTTACCGCGGAGGGGTCAACTATGGCTACACCTTC.

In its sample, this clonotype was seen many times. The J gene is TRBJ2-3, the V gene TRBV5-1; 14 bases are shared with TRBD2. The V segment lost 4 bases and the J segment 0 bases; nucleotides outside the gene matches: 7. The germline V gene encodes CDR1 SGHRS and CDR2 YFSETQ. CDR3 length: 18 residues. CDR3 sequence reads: CASSRGTSGSGSTDTQYF. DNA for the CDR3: TGCGCCAGCAGCAGAGGGACTAGCGGGAGTGGGAGCACAGATACGCAGTATTTT.